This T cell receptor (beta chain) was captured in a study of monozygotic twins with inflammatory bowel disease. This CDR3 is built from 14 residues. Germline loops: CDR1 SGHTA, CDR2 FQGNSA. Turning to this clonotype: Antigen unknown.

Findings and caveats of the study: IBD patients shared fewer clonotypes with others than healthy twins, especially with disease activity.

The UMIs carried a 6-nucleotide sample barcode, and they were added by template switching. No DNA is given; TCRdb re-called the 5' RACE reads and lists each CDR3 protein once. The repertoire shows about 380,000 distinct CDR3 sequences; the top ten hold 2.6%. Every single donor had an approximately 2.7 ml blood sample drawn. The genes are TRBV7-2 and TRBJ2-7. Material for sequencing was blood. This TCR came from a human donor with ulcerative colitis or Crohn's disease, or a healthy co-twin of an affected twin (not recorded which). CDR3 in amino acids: CASSPLWSSYEQYF.